This T cell receptor (beta chain) was profiled in a study of cytomegalovirus exposure and HLA in healthy donors. The trim removed 3 bases at V and 4 bases at J, leaving 8 bases unmatched. The CDR3 consists of 16 residues. Germline V lookup: CDR1 SGHVS, CDR2 FNYEAQ. Amplification used 60 Vbeta primers and 13 Jbeta primers. Assay used: immunoSEQ multiplex PCR; TCRdb lists only in-frame clones, some missing. The repertoire holds fewer than 200,000 clones, 81% seen once, with approximately 5% in the top ten. Specimen: PBMCs. This TCR derives from a young woman in good health and CMV-seropositive. The chain recombines TRBV7-6 with TRBJ2-2, with 7 bases identical to TRBD1. The CDR3 protein is CASSFSEGAFTGELFF. CDR3 nucleotide sequence: TGTGCCAGCAGCTTTAGTGAGGGGGCGTTCACCGGGGAGCTGTTTTTT.